The present T cell receptor (beta chain) was sequenced within a study of control samples from healthy donors and cancer patients. TCRdb's copy holds only in-frame clones and misses some; the assay was immunoSEQ multiplex PCR. The data show 65,000 to 90,000 clones, about 94% seen once. CDR1 is MNHEY, CDR2 SVGAGI, per germline. V lost 2 bases and J lost 6, with 11 bases in between. This CDR3 has 15 amino acids. A single count supports this clone. The specimen sequenced was blood. This chain connects TRBV6-5 to TRBJ1-6, with a possible D match to TRBD1 (6 bases). The receptor comes from a woman aged 25 to 45 in good health. DNA of the CDR3: TGTGCCAGCAGTTACGTACAGGGAGGTAATTCACCCCTCCACTTT. Protein sequence: CASSYVQGGNSPLHF.